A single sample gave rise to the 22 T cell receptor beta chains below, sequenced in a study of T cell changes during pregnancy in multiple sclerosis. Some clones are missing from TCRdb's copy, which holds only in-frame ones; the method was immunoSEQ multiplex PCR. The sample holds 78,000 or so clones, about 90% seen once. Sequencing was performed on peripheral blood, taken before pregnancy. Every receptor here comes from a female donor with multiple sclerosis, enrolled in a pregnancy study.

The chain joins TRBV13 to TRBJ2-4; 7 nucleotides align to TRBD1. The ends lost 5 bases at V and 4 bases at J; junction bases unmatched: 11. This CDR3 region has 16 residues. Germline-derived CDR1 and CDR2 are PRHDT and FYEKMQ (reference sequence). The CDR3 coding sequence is TGTGCCAGCAGCCCGCCCGGGACAGCAAATAAAAACATTCAGTACTTC. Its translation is CASSPPGTANKNIQYF.

The CDR3 sequence: CASRITGSSGNTIYF. The CDR3, as DNA: TGTGCCAGCAGGATCACAGGGAGCTCTGGAAACACCATATATTTT. The gene calls are TRBV2 and TRBJ1-3, with D possibly TRBD1 on 6 matching bases. The germline CDR1 and CDR2 sequences are SNHLY and FYNNEI. V lost 6 bases to trimming and J lost 0 bases, with 12 bases between them. The CDR3 sequence is 15 residues long.

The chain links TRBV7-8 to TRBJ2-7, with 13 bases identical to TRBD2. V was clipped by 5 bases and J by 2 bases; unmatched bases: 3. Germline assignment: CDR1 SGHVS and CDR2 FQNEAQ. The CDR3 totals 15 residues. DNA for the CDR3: TGTGCCAGCAGCCAAACTAGCGGGGGGGCCTACGAGCAGTACTTC. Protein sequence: CASSQTSGGAYEQYF.

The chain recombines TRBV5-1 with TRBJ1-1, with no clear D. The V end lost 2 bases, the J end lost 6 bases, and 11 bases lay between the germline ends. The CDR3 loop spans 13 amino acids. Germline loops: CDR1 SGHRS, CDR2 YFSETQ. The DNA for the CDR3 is TGCGCCAGCAGCTTTTCCGTCCAGGCTGAAGCTTTCTTT. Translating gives CASSFSVQAEAFF.

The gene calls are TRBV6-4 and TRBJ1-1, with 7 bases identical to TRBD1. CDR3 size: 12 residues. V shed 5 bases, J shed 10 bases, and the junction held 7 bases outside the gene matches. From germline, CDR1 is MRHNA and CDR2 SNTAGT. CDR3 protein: CASSSATGSAFF. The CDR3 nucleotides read TGTGCCAGCAGTTCCGCGACAGGGTCAGCTTTCTTT.

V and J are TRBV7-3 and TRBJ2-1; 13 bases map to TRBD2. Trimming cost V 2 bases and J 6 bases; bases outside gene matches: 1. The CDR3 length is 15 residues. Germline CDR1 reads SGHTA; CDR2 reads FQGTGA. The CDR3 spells CASSLGTSGANEQFF. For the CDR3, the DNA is TGTGCCAGCAGCTTAGGGACTAGCGGGGCCAATGAGCAGTTCTTC.

CDR3 bases: TGTGCCAGCAGCGTAGGGGCTGTCGAGACCCAGTACTTC. This encodes CASSVGAVETQYF. The V call is TRBV9, the J call TRBJ2-5; D is ambiguous. The V gene lost 0 bases and the J gene lost 5 bases, with 8 bases spanning the gap. CDR1 is SGDLS and CDR2 is YYNGEE in the germline V gene. CDR3 size: 13 residues.

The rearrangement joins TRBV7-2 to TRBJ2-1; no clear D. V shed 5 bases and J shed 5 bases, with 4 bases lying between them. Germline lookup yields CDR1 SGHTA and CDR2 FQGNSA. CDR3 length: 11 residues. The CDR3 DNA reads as TGTGCCAGCAGCCCGGACAATGAGCAGTTCTTC. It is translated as CASSPDNEQFF.

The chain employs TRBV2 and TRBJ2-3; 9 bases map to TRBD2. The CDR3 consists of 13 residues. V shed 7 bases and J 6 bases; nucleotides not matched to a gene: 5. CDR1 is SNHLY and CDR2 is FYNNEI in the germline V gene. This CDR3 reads CASKAGGEDTQYF. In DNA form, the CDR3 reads TGTGCCAGCAAGGCGGGGGGGGAGGATACGCAGTATTTT.

The CDR3, as DNA: TGTGCCAGCAGCATACCGGGACAGGGCCGCACCGGGGAGCTGTTTTTT. Translated: CASSIPGQGRTGELFF. The chain recombines TRBV21-1 with TRBJ2-2; the table's D call, TRBD1, has no DNA check behind it. TRBV21-1 is shown as a pseudogene. This CDR3 has 16 residues.

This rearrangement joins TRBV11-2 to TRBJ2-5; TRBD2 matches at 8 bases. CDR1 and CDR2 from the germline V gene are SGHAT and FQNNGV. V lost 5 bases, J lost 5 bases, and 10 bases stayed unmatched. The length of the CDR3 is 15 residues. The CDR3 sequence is CASSQSSGGSETQYF. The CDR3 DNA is TGTGCCAGCAGCCAATCGTCGGGGGGGAGCGAGACCCAGTACTTC.

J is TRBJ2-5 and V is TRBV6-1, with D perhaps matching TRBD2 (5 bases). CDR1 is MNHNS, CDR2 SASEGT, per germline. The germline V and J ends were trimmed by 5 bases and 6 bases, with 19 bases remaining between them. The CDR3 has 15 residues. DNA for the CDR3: TGTGCCAGCAGTCAAGGTACCCTGGGAGCGCAGACCCAGTACTTC. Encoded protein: CASSQGTLGAQTQYF.

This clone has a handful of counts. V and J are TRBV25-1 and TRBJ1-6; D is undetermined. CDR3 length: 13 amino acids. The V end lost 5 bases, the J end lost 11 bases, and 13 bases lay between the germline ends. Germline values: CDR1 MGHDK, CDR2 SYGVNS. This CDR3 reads CASSPPGIPPLHF. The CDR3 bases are TGTGCCAGCAGTCCCCCGGGGATCCCACCCCTCCACTTT. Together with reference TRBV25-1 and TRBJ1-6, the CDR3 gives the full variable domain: EADIYQTPRYLVIGTGKKITLECSQTMGHDKMYWYQQDPGMELHLIHYSYGVNSTEKGDLSSESTVSRIRTEHFPLTLESARPSHTSQYLCASSPPGIPPLHFGNGTRLTVT.

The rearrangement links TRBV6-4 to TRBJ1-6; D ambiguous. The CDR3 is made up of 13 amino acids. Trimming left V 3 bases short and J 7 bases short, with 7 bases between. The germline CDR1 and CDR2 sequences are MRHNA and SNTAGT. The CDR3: CASSEIENSPLHF. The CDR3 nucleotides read TGTGCCAGCAGTGAGATTGAGAATTCACCCCTCCACTTT.

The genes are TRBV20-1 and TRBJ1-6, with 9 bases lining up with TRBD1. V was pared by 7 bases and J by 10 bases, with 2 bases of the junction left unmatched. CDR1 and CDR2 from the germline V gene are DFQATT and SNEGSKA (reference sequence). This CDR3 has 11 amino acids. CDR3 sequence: CSGGQGSPLHF. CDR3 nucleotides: TGCAGTGGGGGACAGGGCTCACCCCTCCACTTT.

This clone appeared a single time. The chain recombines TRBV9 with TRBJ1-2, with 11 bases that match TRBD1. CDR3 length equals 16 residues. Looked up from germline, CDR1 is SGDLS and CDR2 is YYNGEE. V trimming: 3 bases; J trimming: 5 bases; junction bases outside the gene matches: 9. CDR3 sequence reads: CASSGAGTGGEYGYTF. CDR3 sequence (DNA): TGTGCCAGCAGCGGAGCCGGGACAGGGGGAGAATATGGCTACACCTTC.

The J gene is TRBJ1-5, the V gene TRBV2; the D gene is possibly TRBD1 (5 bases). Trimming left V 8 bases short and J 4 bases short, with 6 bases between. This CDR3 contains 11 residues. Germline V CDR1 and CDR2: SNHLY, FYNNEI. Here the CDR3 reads CASGGNQPQHF. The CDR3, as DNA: TGTGCCAGCGGGGGGAATCAGCCCCAGCATTTT.

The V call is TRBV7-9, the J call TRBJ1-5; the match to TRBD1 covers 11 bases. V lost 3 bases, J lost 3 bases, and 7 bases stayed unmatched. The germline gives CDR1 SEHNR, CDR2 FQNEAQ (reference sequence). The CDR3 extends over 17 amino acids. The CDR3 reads CASSLGTGGLVNQPQHF. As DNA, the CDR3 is TGTGCCAGCAGCTTGGGGACAGGGGGTTTGGTCAATCAGCCCCAGCATTTT. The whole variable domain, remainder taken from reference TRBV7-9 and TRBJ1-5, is DTGVSQNPRHKITKRGQNVTFRCDPISEHNRLYWYRQTLGQGPEFLTYFQNEAQLEKSRLLSDRFSAERPKGSFSTLEIQRTEQGDSAMYLCASSLGTGGLVNQPQHFGDGTRLSIL.

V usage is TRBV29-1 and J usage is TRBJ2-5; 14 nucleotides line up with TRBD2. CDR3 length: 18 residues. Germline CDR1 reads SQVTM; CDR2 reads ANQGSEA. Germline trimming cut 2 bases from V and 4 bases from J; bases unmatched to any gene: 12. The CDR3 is CSVEYSGTSGGGAETQYF. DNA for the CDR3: TGCAGCGTTGAATACTCCGGGACTAGCGGGGGTGGGGCAGAGACCCAGTACTTC.

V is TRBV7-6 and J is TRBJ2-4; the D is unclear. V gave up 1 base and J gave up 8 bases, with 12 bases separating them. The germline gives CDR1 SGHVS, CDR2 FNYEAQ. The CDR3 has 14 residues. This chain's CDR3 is CASSLGPPADIQYF. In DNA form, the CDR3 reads TGTGCCAGCAGCTTAGGACCGCCCGCGGACATTCAGTACTTC.

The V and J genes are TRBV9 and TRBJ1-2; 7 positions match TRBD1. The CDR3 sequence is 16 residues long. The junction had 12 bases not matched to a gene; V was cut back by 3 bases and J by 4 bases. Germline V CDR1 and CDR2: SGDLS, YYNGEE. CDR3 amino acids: CASSAPGGLGSYGYTF. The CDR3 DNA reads TGTGCCAGCAGCGCTCCAGGGGGGTTGGGGAGCTATGGCTACACCTTC.

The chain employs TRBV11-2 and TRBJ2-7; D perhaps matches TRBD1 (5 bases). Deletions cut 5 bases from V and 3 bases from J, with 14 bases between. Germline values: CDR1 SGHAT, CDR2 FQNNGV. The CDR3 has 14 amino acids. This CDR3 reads CASSNFGRGYEQYF. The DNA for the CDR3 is TGTGCCAGCAGCAATTTTGGAAGGGGCTACGAGCAGTACTTC. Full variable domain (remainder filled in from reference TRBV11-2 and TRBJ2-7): EAGVAQSPRYKIIEKRQSVAFWCNPISGHATLYWYQQILGQGPKLLIQFQNNGVVDDSQLPKDRFSAERLKGVDSTLKIQPAKLEDSAVYLCASSNFGRGYEQYFGPGTRLTVT.